One and the same sample provided the 4 T cell receptor beta chains below, sequenced in a study of early T cells in non-severe SARS-CoV-2 infection. In TCRdb, the 5' RACE reads were re-called with MiXCR into one record per CDR3 protein. The repertoire holds fewer than 110,000 distinct CDR3 sequences, with 8.5% to 14% as singletons. Source material: whole blood. These receptors all come from an adult who was a healthcare worker with PCR-confirmed SARS-CoV-2 infection or an uninfected control (not recorded which).

This clonotype came up many times. The chain is built from TRBV2 and TRBJ2-7; TRBD2 is a possible D gene (7 bases). The V gene's germline CDR1 is SNHLY and CDR2 FYNNEI. The CDR3 is made up of 14 amino acids. Trimming stripped 4 bases from V and 2 bases from J, with 12 bases between. CDR3 nucleotide sequence: TGTGCCAGCAGTGTGGGGGGGCCCCCCTACGAGCAGTACTTC. Translating gives CASSVGGPPYEQYF.

The V call is TRBV5-5, the J call TRBJ2-7, with TRBD2 matching over 7 bases. Germline CDR1 SGHKS, CDR2 YYEKEE (reference sequence). With V trimmed by 4 bases and J by 5 bases, 21 bases remained unmatched. The CDR3 length is 18 residues. This chain's CDR3 is CASSPTYRREGSRNEQYF. CDR3 nucleotides: TGTGCCAGCAGCCCTACCTACCGGAGGGAGGGTAGCAGGAACGAGCAGTACTTC.

This clonotype occurred a few times. The rearrangement joins TRBV28 to TRBJ1-2; the D gene is possibly TRBD1 (6 bases). Germline assignment: CDR1 MDHEN and CDR2 SYDVKM. Trimming removed 4 bases from V and 4 bases from J, with 13 bases in between. This CDR3 is built from 14 residues. The CDR3 bases are TGTGCCAGCAGTTCCTCGACAGGCGTCTATGGCTACACCTTC. This sequence encodes CASSSSTGVYGYTF.

The chain couples TRBV10-3 to TRBJ2-7; 9 nucleotides line up with TRBD1. V gave up 8 bases and J gave up 4 bases; unmatched junction bases: 6. Germline CDR1 ENHRY, CDR2 SYGVKD. This CDR3 has 13 residues. CDR3 in amino acids: CAIGGTGIYEQYF. The CDR3 region has the DNA TGTGCCATCGGGGGGACAGGGATTTACGAGCAGTACTTC.